This T cell receptor (beta chain) was sequenced for a study of cytomegalovirus exposure and HLA in healthy donors. Study overall: An earlier analysis identified 110 million or so unique TCR beta sequences in some 170 million T cells. Most genotyped donors, 65% to 90% of around 370, had Caucasian-associated genetic ancestry.

The CDR3 is 14 residues long. Germline-derived CDR1 and CDR2 are SGHRS and YFSETQ. Trimming shortened V by 3 bases and J by 5 bases, and 14 bases separated the two germline ends. PCR used 60 Vbeta primers and 13 Jbeta primers. The repertoire was sequenced with immunoSEQ multiplex PCR; TCRdb's copy has only in-frame clones and lacks some. The data show 120,000 or so clones, about 68% seen once. Specimen: PBMCs. The rearrangement joins TRBV5-1 to TRBJ1-1; D not certain. The receptor comes from a man between 40 and 49 years old in good health and CMV-seropositive. CDR3 residues: CASSYTKPGTEAFF. The CDR3 nucleotides read TGCGCCAGCAGCTACACCAAACCGGGGACTGAAGCTTTCTTT.